These 2 T cell receptor beta chains were all obtained from the same sample, sequenced in a study of identical twins. One entry per CDR3 protein, called by TCRdb with MiXCR from the 5' RACE reads. Counted here are some 460,000 distinct CDR3 sequences, approximately 15% occurring once; the ten biggest clones make up roughly 0.56%. The same specimen was also included in a second study, on yellow fever vaccine responses in identical twins.

Sequenced input: CD4+ T cells sorted from blood. The receptors shown here come from a woman aged 18-35 years in good health.

This clonotype turned up a few times. The genes are TRBV5-1 and TRBJ1-1, with D unresolved. CDR1 is SGHRS, CDR2 YFSETQ, per germline. Trimming shortened V by 0 bases and J by 8 bases, and 11 bases separated the two germline ends. The CDR3 runs to 13 residues. CDR3 residues: CASSLVVGKEAFF. In DNA, the CDR3 is TGCGCCAGCAGCTTGGTAGTAGGGAAAGAAGCTTTCTTT. Filled out from reference TRBV5-1 and TRBJ1-1, the complete variable domain reads KAGVTQTPRYLIKTRGQQVTLSCSPISGHRSVSWYQQTPGQGLQFLFEYFSETQRNKGNFPGRFSGRQFSNSRSEMNVSTLELGDSALYLCASSLVVGKEAFFGQGTRLTVV.

This clonotype occurred a few times. This chain joins TRBV19 and TRBJ1-1, with no clear D. The CDR3 has 12 residues. V lost 7 bases and J lost 5, with 11 bases in between. Germline CDR1 and CDR2: LNHDA and SQIVND (reference sequence). This CDR3 is CASIREGTEAFF. Written as DNA, the CDR3 is TGTGCCAGTATCCGGGAAGGGACTGAAGCTTTCTTT.